Shown below are 15 T cell receptor beta chains from a single sample sequenced in a study of cytomegalovirus exposure and HLA in healthy donors. Primers included in the PCR were 60 Vbeta and 13 Jbeta primers. TCRdb keeps only in-frame clones here, not all; method: immunoSEQ multiplex PCR. This sample has roughly 110,000 clones, with roughly 70% found just once. The sequencing sample was made of PBMCs. The origin of the receptors is a male donor in good health and CMV-seropositive.

The gene calls are TRBV9 and TRBJ2-5; 9 bases fit TRBD2. Germline CDR1 SGDLS, CDR2 YYNGEE. The CDR3 covers 15 residues. V lost 0 bases to trimming and J lost 5 bases; unmatched junction nucleotides: 5. This chain's CDR3 is CASSVVASGTETQYF. In DNA form, the CDR3 reads TGTGCCAGCAGCGTAGTTGCTAGCGGGACGGAGACCCAGTACTTC.

The chain has TRBV4-1 and TRBJ2-1, with 8 bases aligning to TRBD2. This CDR3 has 19 amino acids. Germline CDR1 MGHRA, CDR2 YSYEKL. Losses at the gene ends were 0 bases for V and 0 bases for J; bases not matched to a gene: 10. The CDR3 reads CASSQDSGDSLSSYNEQFF. As DNA, the CDR3 is TGCGCCAGCAGCCAAGATAGCGGGGACTCCCTGAGCTCCTACAATGAGCAGTTCTTC.

This chain links TRBV10-3 with TRBJ2-5, with TRBD2 identical over 9 bases. V shed 0 bases, J shed 5 bases, and the junction held 7 bases outside the gene matches. Germline lookup yields CDR1 ENHRY and CDR2 SYGVKD. The CDR3 spans 16 residues. CDR3 DNA sequence: TGTGCCATCAGTGAGTCCCCTGCGGGAGGGTCGGAGACCCAGTACTTC. Translating it yields CAISESPAGGSETQYF.

This chain links TRBV4-3 with TRBJ1-5, with D possibly matching TRBD1 (5 bases). In germline, CDR1 is LGHNA, CDR2 YSLEER. Deletions cut 1 base from V and 1 base from J, with 8 bases between. The CDR3 has 15 residues. This CDR3 reads CASSQVQGSNQPQHF. The CDR3 region has the DNA TGCGCCAGCAGCCAAGTTCAGGGAAGCAATCAGCCCCAGCATTTT.

This clone occurred a few times. V is TRBV7-3 and J is TRBJ2-1; a weak D match, TRBD2 (5 bases). Looked up from germline, CDR1 is SGHTA and CDR2 is FQGTGA. This CDR3 is built from 13 residues. V dropped 1 base and J dropped 11 bases, with 12 bases sitting between them. The CDR3 DNA reads TGTGCCAGCAGCTTAATGCCCCCCGGGAAGCAGTTCTTC. It codes for CASSLMPPGKQFF.

The chain recombines TRBV15 with TRBJ2-2, with a possible D match to TRBD1 (6 bases). This CDR3 is 15 amino acids long. Germline CDR1 LNHNV, CDR2 YYDKDF (reference sequence). V lost 0 bases to trimming and J lost 8 bases, with 13 bases between them. The CDR3 nucleotides are TGTGCCACCAGCAGAGAACAGGGCCTGGGGGGGGAGCTGTTTTTT. Amino acid sequence: CATSREQGLGGELFF.

This clone was seen once. The rearrangement uses TRBV7-9 and TRBJ1-1; D gene uncertain. Germline assignment: CDR1 SEHNR and CDR2 FQNEAQ (reference sequence). This CDR3 is built from 14 residues. The V end lost 2 bases, the J end lost 0 bases, and 7 bases lay between the germline ends. CDR3 in amino acids: CASSLPGLNTEAFF. In DNA, the CDR3 is TGTGCCAGCAGCTTACCAGGCTTGAACACTGAAGCTTTCTTT.

As regards this clone: The sample holds other DNA sequences that translate to the same CDR3. The rearrangement uses TRBV5-1 and TRBJ2-3, with D possibly TRBD2 on 6 matching bases. CDR1 and CDR2 (germline): SGHRS, YFSETQ. CDR3 length equals 14 residues. V was cut by 2 bases and J by 1 base, with 8 bases left in between. DNA for the CDR3: TGCGCCAGCAGCTTTAGCGGAGGCACAGATACGCAGTATTTT. Amino acid sequence: CASSFSGGTDTQYF.

This clone has a handful of counts. The rearrangement uses TRBV5-1 and TRBJ1-1; D remains ambiguous. Trimming removed 4 bases from V and 3 bases from J, with 13 bases in between. The CDR3 totals 14 residues. The germline gives CDR1 SGHRS, CDR2 YFSETQ. The CDR3 DNA sequence: TGCGCCAGCAGCCTTGGGCCCCTGGACACTGAAGCTTTCTTT. Amino acid sequence: CASSLGPLDTEAFF.

V usage is TRBV7-8 and J usage is TRBJ1-1; TRBD1 matches 7 bases. Germline CDR1 is SGHVS and CDR2 is FQNEAQ. The CDR3 totals 12 residues. Unmatched junction bases numbered 0, after V lost 4 bases and J lost 4 bases. CDR3 coding DNA: TGTGCCAGCAGCTCAGGGGGCACTGAAGCTTTCTTT. Protein product: CASSSGGTEAFF.

The chain couples TRBV5-4 to TRBJ2-3; 7 bases agree with TRBD1. Germline V gene sequence: CDR1 SGHNT, CDR2 YYREEE (reference sequence). The J segment lost 1 base and the V segment lost 9 bases, leaving 2 bases of the junction unmatched. This CDR3 is 12 amino acids long. CDR3 residues: CAITGGTDTQYF. In DNA form, the CDR3 reads TGTGCCATAACAGGGGGCACAGATACGCAGTATTTT.

This rearrangement joins TRBV11-2 to TRBJ1-4, with 7 bases lining up with TRBD1. Germline V gene sequence: CDR1 SGHAT, CDR2 FQNNGV. The junction had 8 bases not matched to a gene; V was cut back by 6 bases and J by 4 bases. This CDR3 has 15 residues. The CDR3 loop is CASRSWGQINEKLFF. The CDR3 DNA reads TGTGCCAGCAGGTCCTGGGGACAGATTAATGAAAAACTGTTTTTT. The complete variable domain, with remaining parts taken from reference TRBV11-2 and TRBJ1-4, reads EAGVAQSPRYKIIEKRQSVAFWCNPISGHATLYWYQQILGQGPKLLIQFQNNGVVDDSQLPKDRFSAERLKGVDSTLKIQPAKLEDSAVYLCASRSWGQINEKLFFGSGTQLSVL.

This clone has more than one count but fewer than ten. The chain employs TRBV11-2 and TRBJ2-3; 10 nucleotides align to TRBD1. J was trimmed by 4 bases and V by 0 bases; bases with no gene match: 4. This CDR3 is built from 16 residues. Germline CDR1 reads SGHAT; CDR2 reads FQNNGV. The CDR3 coding sequence is TGTGCCAGCAGCTTAGAGTTTGGACAGGGGGCAGATACGCAGTATTTT. This codes for CASSLEFGQGADTQYF.

The chain employs TRBV4-2 and TRBJ1-5, with D unresolved. V lost 3 bases, J lost 8 bases, and 8 bases lay in between. CDR1 LGHNA and CDR2 YNFKEQ come from the germline V gene. The CDR3 is 12 residues long. The CDR3 DNA sequence: TGTGCCAGCAGCCAGGGCGGGGAGCCCCAGCATTTT. Encoded protein: CASSQGGEPQHF.

The V call is TRBV7-8, the J call TRBJ2-7, with TRBD2 matching over 9 bases. The CDR3 runs to 12 residues. Unmatched junction bases numbered 7, after V lost 10 bases and J lost 6 bases. Germline V CDR1 and CDR2: SGHVS, FQNEAQ. CDR3 bases: TGTGCCACCGGGACTAGCACGGCCGAGCAGTACTTC. This gives the protein CATGTSTAEQYF.